The rows below give T cell receptor beta chains drawn from one sample of a study of quantifying T cell responses using KT2 cells. TCRdb re-analysed the UMI-ligation and nested PCR reads in MiXCR, keeping a single row per CDR3 protein. Among 25,000 to 35,000 distinct CDR3 sequences listed, about 9.4% were seen once. The sample comprised PBMCs spiked with cells of the T cell clone KT2. The receptors originated from a human donor. CDR3s include the opening cysteine and the closing phenylalanine or tryptophan. D genes are given only for firm matches. Size is stated for part of the rows, as once, few or many counts, or as a class when the clone is expanded.

J: TRBJ2-7; V: TRBV7-9; D: -; size: many; CDR3: CASSLVADEPEQYF; DNA: TGTGCCAGCAGCTTAGTAGCGGACGAACCCGAGCAGTACTTC
J: TRBJ1-2; V: TRBV12-3/TRBV12-4; D: -; size: -; CDR3: CASRLGLNYGYTF; DNA: TGTGCCAGCAGGCTGGGGCTTAACTATGGCTACACCTTC
J: TRBJ2-2; V: TRBV12-3/TRBV12-4; D: TRBD2; size: many; CDR3: CASSLALAGNTGELFF; DNA: TGTGCCAGCAGCCTAGCGCTAGCGGGGAACACCGGGGAGCTGTTTTTT
J: TRBJ2-7; V: TRBV5-4; D: TRBD1; size: -; CDR3: CASSSRTGRSSYEQYF; DNA: TGTGCCAGCAGCTCCCGGACAGGCCGGAGCTCCTACGAGCAGTACTTC
J: TRBJ2-2; V: TRBV10-2; D: TRBD1; size: few; CDR3: CASLDRVDTGELFF; DNA: TGCGCCAGCCTGGACAGGGTAGACACCGGGGAGCTGTTTTTT
J: TRBJ1-2; V: TRBV7-2; D: -; size: many; CDR3: CASSPPYNYGYTF; DNA: TGTGCCAGCAGCCCGCCATATAACTATGGCTACACCTTC
J: TRBJ2-3; V: TRBV4-3; D: TRBD2; size: few; CDR3: CASSTRGLGGTQYF; DNA: TGCGCCAGCAGCACCCGGGGACTAGGGGGTACGCAGTATTTT
J: TRBJ2-4; V: TRBV6-2/TRBV6-3; D: -; size: -; CDR3: CASSYSGVDIQYF; DNA: TGTGCCAGCAGTTACTCTGGGGTGGACATTCAGTACTTC
J: TRBJ1-1; V: TRBV5-1; D: -; size: -; CDR3: CASRAGRNTEAFF; DNA: TGCGCCAGCAGGGCAGGCAGAAACACTGAAGCTTTCTTT
J: TRBJ1-2; V: TRBV6-5; D: TRBD1; size: many; CDR3: CASSRQGWNGYTF; DNA: TGTGCCAGCAGCCGACAGGGGTGGAATGGCTACACCTTC
J: TRBJ2-1; V: TRBV6-2/TRBV6-3; D: -; size: many; CDR3: CASSWGAYNEQFF; DNA: TGTGCCAGCAGTTGGGGAGCCTACAATGAGCAGTTCTTC
J: TRBJ1-2; V: TRBV5-1; D: TRBD1; size: few; CDR3: CASRQGTGNYGYTF; DNA: TGCGCCAGCAGACAGGGGACGGGCAACTATGGCTACACCTTC
J: TRBJ2-3; V: TRBV29-1; D: TRBD2; size: -; CDR3: CSARPVTSGPQDTQYF; DNA: TGCAGCGCCCGGCCGGTGACTAGCGGGCCTCAAGATACGCAGTATTTT
J: TRBJ2-3; V: TRBV12-3/TRBV12-4; D: -; size: many; CDR3: CASSPYRGGRTDTQYF; DNA: TGTGCCAGCAGTCCCTACAGGGGAGGTCGCACAGATACGCAGTATTTT
J: TRBJ1-2; V: TRBV14; D: TRBD1; size: few; CDR3: CASSPNPRQGYGYTF; DNA: TGTGCCAGCAGCCCGAATCCCCGACAGGGATATGGCTACACCTTC
J: TRBJ2-2; V: TRBV28; D: -; size: -; CDR3: CASKGMPLNTGELFF; DNA: TGTGCCAGCAAAGGAATGCCCTTGAACACCGGGGAGCTGTTTTTT
J: TRBJ1-1; V: TRBV27; D: TRBD1; size: -; CDR3: CASSPTGTGGGNTEAFF; DNA: TGTGCCAGCAGTCCGACCGGGACAGGGGGTGGAAACACTGAAGCTTTCTTT
J: TRBJ2-1; V: TRBV18; D: -; size: few; CDR3: CASSPSTHNEQFF; DNA: TGTGCCAGCTCTCCATCGACCCACAATGAGCAGTTCTTC
J: TRBJ2-1; V: TRBV5-8; D: -; size: many; CDR3: CASTDFGRSNEQFF; DNA: TGTGCCAGCACCGACTTTGGACGGAGCAATGAGCAGTTCTTC
J: TRBJ2-7; V: TRBV12-3/TRBV12-4; D: -; size: -; CDR3: CASSFMAGYIHEQYF; DNA: TGTGCCAGCAGTTTTATGGCGGGGTACATCCACGAGCAGTACTTC
J: TRBJ2-1; V: TRBV4-2; D: TRBD2; size: many; CDR3: CASSQSTSGSYNEQFF; DNA: TGTGCCAGCAGCCAGAGCACTAGCGGGAGTTACAATGAGCAGTTCTTC
J: TRBJ1-1; V: TRBV6-5; D: -; size: -; CDR3: CASSRHNTEAFF; DNA: TGTGCCAGCAGTCGACACAACACTGAAGCTTTCTTT
J: TRBJ1-5; V: TRBV20-1; D: -; size: many; CDR3: CSARSQDHQPQHF; DNA: TGCAGTGCTAGAAGCCAGGACCATCAGCCCCAGCATTTT
J: TRBJ2-1; V: TRBV5-1; D: -; size: -; CDR3: CASSLGANPGNEQFF; DNA: TGCGCCAGCAGCTTGGGCGCAAACCCGGGGAATGAGCAGTTCTTC
J: TRBJ2-3; V: TRBV11-2; D: -; size: medium-sized; CDR3: CASSLDRAFTDTQYF; DNA: TGTGCCAGCAGCTTAGATCGGGCATTCACAGATACGCAGTATTTT
J: TRBJ2-3; V: TRBV5-1; D: -; size: -; CDR3: CASSLALAEGTDTQYF; DNA: TGCGCCAGCAGCTTAGCTTTGGCAGAGGGGACAGATACGCAGTATTTT
J: TRBJ2-3; V: TRBV7-8; D: -; size: few; CDR3: CASSLDRTDTQYF; DNA: TGTGCCAGCAGTCTAGATCGCACAGATACGCAGTATTTT
J: TRBJ2-4; V: TRBV12-3/TRBV12-4; D: -; size: -; CDR3: CASFGLTNIQYF; DNA: TGTGCCAGCTTCGGGCTAACCAACATTCAGTACTTC